The 5 T cell receptor beta chains given below trace back to one sample, sequenced in a study of cytomegalovirus exposure and HLA in healthy donors. Primers included in the PCR were 60 Vbeta and 13 Jbeta primers. TCRdb's table, derived via immunoSEQ multiplex PCR, lists solely in-frame clones and lacks some. The sample has around 300,000 clones; 84% are singletons. The specimen was PBMCs. These receptor sequences come from a woman aged 40 to 50 in good health and CMV-seropositive.

In this sample, this clone turned up a few times. The chain uses TRBV25-1 and TRBJ2-5; possible D gene TRBD2, 6 bases. Per the germline V gene, CDR1 is MGHDK and CDR2 is SYGVNS. The germline V and J ends were trimmed by 7 bases and 2 bases, with 17 bases remaining between them. The CDR3 spans 15 residues. This chain's CDR3 is CASTSREEFQETQYF. The CDR3 DNA follows: TGTGCCAGCACCTCAAGGGAGGAGTTTCAAGAGACCCAGTACTTC.

J is TRBJ1-2 and V is TRBV5-4; TRBD1 matches at 7 bases. The CDR3 spans 12 residues. Trimming removed 4 bases from V and 8 bases from J; junction bases left unmatched: 5. The germline CDR1 and CDR2 sequences are SGHNT and YYREEE (reference sequence). The CDR3 sequence is CASSPGQRGYTF. CDR3 DNA: TGTGCCAGCAGCCCGGGACAGCGGGGCTACACCTTC.

This clone was seen only once. The chain uses TRBV27 and TRBJ2-7; 7 nucleotides align to TRBD2. This CDR3 has 15 amino acids. Germline values: CDR1 MNHEY, CDR2 SMNVEV (reference sequence). The V gene end was trimmed by 6 bases and the J gene end by 0 bases; junction bases not matched to a gene: 8. The CDR3 DNA follows: TGTGCCAGCAGGGGGGGGACGTCGGGCTCCTACGAGCAGTACTTC. Translation: CASRGGTSGSYEQYF.

This clone was seen once. The chain combines TRBV7-9 with TRBJ1-3; D gene unclear. Germline loops: CDR1 SEHNR, CDR2 FQNEAQ (reference sequence). V was cut by 4 bases and J by 0 bases, with 7 bases left in between. The CDR3 runs 14 residues. The DNA of the CDR3 is TGTGCCAGCAGCTACACACGCTCTGGAAACACCATATATTTT. Protein product: CASSYTRSGNTIYF.

J is TRBJ1-3 and V is TRBV7-9; no clear D. The CDR3 sequence is 16 residues long. Trimming pared 1 base from V and 0 bases from J, leaving 10 bases between. Germline V gives CDR1 SEHNR, CDR2 FQNEAQ (reference sequence). In DNA, the CDR3 is TGTGCCAGCAGCTTAGTAACAGCAAACTCTGGAAACACCATATATTTT. Protein sequence: CASSLVTANSGNTIYF.